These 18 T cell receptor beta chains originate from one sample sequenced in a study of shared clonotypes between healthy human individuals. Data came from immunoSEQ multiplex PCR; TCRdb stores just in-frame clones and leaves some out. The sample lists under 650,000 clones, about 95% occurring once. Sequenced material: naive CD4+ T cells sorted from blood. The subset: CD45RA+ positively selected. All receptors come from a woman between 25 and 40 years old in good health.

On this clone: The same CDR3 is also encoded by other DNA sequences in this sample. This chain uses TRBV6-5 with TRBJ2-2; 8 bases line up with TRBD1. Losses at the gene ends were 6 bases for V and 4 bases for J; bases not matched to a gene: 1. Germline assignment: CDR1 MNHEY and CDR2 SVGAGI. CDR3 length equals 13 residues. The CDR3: CASRTGGTGELFF. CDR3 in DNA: TGTGCCAGCAGAACAGGGGGCACCGGGGAGCTGTTTTTT.

For the CDR3, the DNA is TGCGCCAGCAGCATAGGACAGGGCTGGCAGTACTTC. Encoded protein: CASSIGQGWQYF. This rearrangement joins TRBV5-1 to TRBJ2-5, with 8 bases aligning to TRBD1. V trimming: 4 bases; J trimming: 11 bases; junction bases outside the gene matches: 7. CDR1 is SGHRS and CDR2 is YFSETQ in the germline V gene. This CDR3 region has 12 residues. Complete variable domain (other parts from reference TRBV5-1 and TRBJ2-5): KAGVTQTPRYLIKTRGQQVTLSCSPISGHRSVSWYQQTPGQGLQFLFEYFSETQRNKGNFPGRFSGRQFSNSRSEMNVSTLELGDSALYLCASSIGQGWQYFGPGTRLLVL.

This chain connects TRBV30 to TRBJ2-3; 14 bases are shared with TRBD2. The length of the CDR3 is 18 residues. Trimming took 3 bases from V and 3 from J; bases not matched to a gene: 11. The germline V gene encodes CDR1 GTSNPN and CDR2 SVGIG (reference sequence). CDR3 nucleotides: TGTGCCTGGAGGTCCGGGACTAGCGGGAGTCTTAGGACAGATACGCAGTATTTT. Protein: CAWRSGTSGSLRTDTQYF.

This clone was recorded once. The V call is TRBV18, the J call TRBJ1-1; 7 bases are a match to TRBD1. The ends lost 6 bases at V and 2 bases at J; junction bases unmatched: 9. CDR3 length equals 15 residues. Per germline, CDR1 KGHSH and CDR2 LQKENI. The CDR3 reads CASSQGQTPNTEAFF. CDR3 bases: TGTGCCAGCTCTCAGGGACAGACCCCAAACACTGAAGCTTTCTTT. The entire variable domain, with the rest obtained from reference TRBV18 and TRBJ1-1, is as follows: NAGVMQNPRHLVRRRGQEARLRCSPMKGHSHVYWYRQLPEEGLKFMVYLQKENIIDESGMPKERFSAEFPKEGPSILRIQQVVRGDSAAYFCASSQGQTPNTEAFFGQGTRLTVV.

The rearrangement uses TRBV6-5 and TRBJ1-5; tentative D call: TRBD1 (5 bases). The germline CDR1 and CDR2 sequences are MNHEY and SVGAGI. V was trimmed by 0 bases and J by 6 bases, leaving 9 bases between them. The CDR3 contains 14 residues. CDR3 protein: CASSYSTVGQPQHF. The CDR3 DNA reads TGTGCCAGCAGTTACTCGACAGTCGGTCAGCCCCAGCATTTT.

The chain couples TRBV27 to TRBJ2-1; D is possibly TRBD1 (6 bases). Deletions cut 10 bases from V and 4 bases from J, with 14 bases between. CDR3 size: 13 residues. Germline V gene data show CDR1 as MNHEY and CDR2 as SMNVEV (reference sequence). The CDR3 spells CATAWTEYNEQFF. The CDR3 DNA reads TGTGCCACCGCGTGGACAGAATACAATGAGCAGTTCTTC.

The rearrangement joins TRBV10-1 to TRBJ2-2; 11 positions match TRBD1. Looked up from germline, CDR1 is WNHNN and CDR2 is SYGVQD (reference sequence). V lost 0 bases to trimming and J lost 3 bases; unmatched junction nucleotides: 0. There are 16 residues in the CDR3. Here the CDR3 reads CASSESGQGDTGELFF. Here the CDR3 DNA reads TGCGCCAGCAGTGAGTCGGGACAGGGGGACACCGGGGAGCTGTTTTTT.

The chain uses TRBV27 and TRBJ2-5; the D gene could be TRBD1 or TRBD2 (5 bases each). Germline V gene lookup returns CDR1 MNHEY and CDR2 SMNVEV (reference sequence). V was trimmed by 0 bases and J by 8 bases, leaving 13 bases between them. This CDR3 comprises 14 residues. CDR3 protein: CASSLSGVVGTQYF. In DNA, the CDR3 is TGTGCCAGCAGTTTATCGGGGGTGGTAGGAACCCAGTACTTC.

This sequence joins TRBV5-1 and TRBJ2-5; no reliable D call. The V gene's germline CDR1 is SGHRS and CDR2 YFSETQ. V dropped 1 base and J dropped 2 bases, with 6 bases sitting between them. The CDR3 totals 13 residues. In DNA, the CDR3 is TGCGCCAGCAGCTTGCGCCGGCAAGAGACCCAGTACTTC. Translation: CASSLRRQETQYF.

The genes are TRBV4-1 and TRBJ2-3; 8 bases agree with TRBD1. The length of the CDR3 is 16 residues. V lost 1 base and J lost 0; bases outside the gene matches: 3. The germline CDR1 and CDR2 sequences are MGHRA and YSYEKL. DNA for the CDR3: TGCGCCAGCAGCCAAGGACAGGGGCTTAGCACAGATACGCAGTATTTT. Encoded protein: CASSQGQGLSTDTQYF.

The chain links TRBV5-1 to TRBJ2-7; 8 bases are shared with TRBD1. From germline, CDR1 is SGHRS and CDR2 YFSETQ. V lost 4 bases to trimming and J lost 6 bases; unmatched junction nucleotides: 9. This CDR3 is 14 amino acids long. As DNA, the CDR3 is TGCGCCAGCAGCCTGACAGGGGCGTCGAGCGAGCAGTACTTC. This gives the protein CASSLTGASSEQYF.

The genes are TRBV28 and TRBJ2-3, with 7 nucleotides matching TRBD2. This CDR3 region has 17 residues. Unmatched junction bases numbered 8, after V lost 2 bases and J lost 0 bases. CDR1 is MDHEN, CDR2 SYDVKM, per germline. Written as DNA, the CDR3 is TGTGCCAGCAGTTTACCGGGGACTACCGTTAGCACAGATACGCAGTATTTT. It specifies CASSLPGTTVSTDTQYF.

CDR3 coding DNA: TGTGCCAGCAGGACCGACAGGGGGGTTGGCTACACCTTC. Protein: CASRTDRGVGYTF. The rearrangement uses TRBV6-6 and TRBJ1-2, with TRBD1 matching 9 bases. The length of the CDR3 is 13 residues. Germline CDR1 is MNHNY and CDR2 is SVGAGI (reference sequence). V shed 6 bases and J 7 bases; nucleotides not matched to a gene: 6.

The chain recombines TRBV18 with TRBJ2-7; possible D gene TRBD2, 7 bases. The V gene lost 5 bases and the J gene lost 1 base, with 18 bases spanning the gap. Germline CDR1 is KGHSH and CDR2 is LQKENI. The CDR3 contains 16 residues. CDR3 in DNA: TGTGCCAGCTCAACAAGCGGGACAATGTTGTCCTACGAGCAGTACTTC. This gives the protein CASSTSGTMLSYEQYF.

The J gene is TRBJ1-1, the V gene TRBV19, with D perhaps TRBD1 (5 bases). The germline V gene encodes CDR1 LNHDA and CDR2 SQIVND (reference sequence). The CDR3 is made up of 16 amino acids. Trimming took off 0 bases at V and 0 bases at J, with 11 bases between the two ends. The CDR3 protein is CASSIDPRGLNTEAFF. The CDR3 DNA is TGTGCCAGTAGTATAGATCCGAGGGGACTGAACACTGAAGCTTTCTTT.

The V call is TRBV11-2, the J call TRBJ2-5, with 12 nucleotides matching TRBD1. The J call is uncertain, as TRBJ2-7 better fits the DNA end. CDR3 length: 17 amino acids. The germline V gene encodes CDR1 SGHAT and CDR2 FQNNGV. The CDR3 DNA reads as TGTGCCAGCAGACCCATCCCGGGACAGGGGGCGTTATTCGAGCAGTACTTC. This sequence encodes CASRPIPGQGALFEQYF.

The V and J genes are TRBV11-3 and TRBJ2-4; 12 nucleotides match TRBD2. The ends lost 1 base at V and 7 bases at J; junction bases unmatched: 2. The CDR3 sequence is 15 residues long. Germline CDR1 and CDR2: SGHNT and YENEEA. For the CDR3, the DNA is TGTGCCAGCAGCTTAGGGGGGACTAGCGGGAACATTCAGTACTTC. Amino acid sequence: CASSLGGTSGNIQYF.

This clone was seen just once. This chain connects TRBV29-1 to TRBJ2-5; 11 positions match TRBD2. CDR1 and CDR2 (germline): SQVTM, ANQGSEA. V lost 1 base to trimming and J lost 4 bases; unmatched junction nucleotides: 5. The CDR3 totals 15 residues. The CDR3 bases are TGCAGCGTTGAAGTACTAGCGGGAGTCGGAGAGACCCAGTACTTC. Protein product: CSVEVLAGVGETQYF.